Following are 18 T cell receptor beta chains from one sample sequenced in a study of blood T cell repertoires in COVID-19. The data were produced by immunoSEQ multiplex PCR, yet TCRdb's version contains in-frame clones alone and is incomplete. The sample lists fewer than 120,000 clones, about 79% occurring once. The sequenced material came from peripheral blood. All receptors derive from a woman aged 80 or over with active or convalescent COVID-19.

This clone was seen a single time. The rearrangement links TRBV18 to TRBJ2-5, with 7 bases that match TRBD2. The CDR3 covers 17 residues. Germline V gene lookup returns CDR1 KGHSH and CDR2 LQKENI. The J segment lost 4 bases and the V segment lost 0 bases, leaving 11 bases of the junction unmatched. The CDR3 here is CASSPPGREKGRETQYF. Here the CDR3 DNA reads TGTGCCAGCTCACCACCGGGGCGGGAGAAGGGTCGAGAGACCCAGTACTTC.

This clone was detected only once. This chain connects TRBV2 to TRBJ1-6, with D maybe TRBD1 (5 bases). Trimming took 1 base from V and 11 from J, leaving 12 bases between them. The CDR3 extends over 14 amino acids. CDR1 SNHLY and CDR2 FYNNEI come from the germline V gene. The DNA of the CDR3 is TGTGCCAGCAGTGAAGTGGGGGGGGATGCACCCCTCCACTTT. Amino acid sequence: CASSEVGGDAPLHF.

The J gene is TRBJ2-3, the V gene TRBV6-6; D is perhaps TRBD2 (6 bases). The CDR3 is 13 amino acids. V was clipped by 6 bases and J by 6 bases, with 13 bases between them. The V gene's germline CDR1 is MNHNY and CDR2 SVGAGI (reference sequence). CDR3 sequence: CASSEVAGDTQYF. The CDR3 nucleotides read TGTGCCAGCAGCGAGGTGGCGGGGGATACGCAGTATTTT.

The chain couples TRBV5-1 to TRBJ2-7, with TRBD1 matching over 8 bases. CDR3 length: 14 residues. V trimming: 2 bases; J trimming: 3 bases; junction bases outside the gene matches: 4. Per germline, CDR1 SGHRS and CDR2 YFSETQ. CDR3 sequence: CASSFQGQGYEQYF. CDR3 bases: TGCGCCAGCAGCTTTCAAGGACAGGGCTACGAGCAGTACTTC. Full variable domain (missing parts from reference TRBV5-1 and TRBJ2-7): KAGVTQTPRYLIKTRGQQVTLSCSPISGHRSVSWYQQTPGQGLQFLFEYFSETQRNKGNFPGRFSGRQFSNSRSEMNVSTLELGDSALYLCASSFQGQGYEQYFGPGTRLTVT.

The V gene is TRBV15, the J gene TRBJ2-1, with 8 bases that match TRBD2. The CDR3 extends over 16 amino acids. Germline V CDR1 and CDR2: LNHNV, YYDKDF (reference sequence). V lost 3 bases to trimming and J lost 4 bases; unmatched junction nucleotides: 8. CDR3: CATSRVGLAGYNEQFF. The CDR3 DNA reads as TGTGCCACCAGCAGGGTGGGGCTAGCGGGTTACAATGAGCAGTTCTTC.

This rearrangement joins TRBV7-8 to TRBJ2-7; no reliable D call. The length of the CDR3 is 14 residues. V lost 1 base to trimming and J lost 2 bases, with 9 bases between them. Germline V gives CDR1 SGHVS, CDR2 FQNEAQ. Written as DNA, the CDR3 is TGTGCCAGCAGCTTAGTGGGCAAAACCTACGAGCAGTACTTC. Its protein product is CASSLVGKTYEQYF.

V is TRBV7-9 and J is TRBJ1-2; perhaps TRBD1 as D (6 bases). Germline CDR1 and CDR2: SEHNR and FQNEAQ (reference sequence). V was trimmed by 3 bases and J by 6 bases, leaving 14 bases between them. CDR3 length: 14 residues. This CDR3 reads CASSLGGGADGYTF. The CDR3 DNA is TGTGCCAGCAGCTTGGGCGGGGGCGCGGATGGCTACACCTTC. The full variable domain, its missing parts supplied by reference TRBV7-9 and TRBJ1-2, is DTGVSQNPRHKITKRGQNVTFRCDPISEHNRLYWYRQTLGQGPEFLTYFQNEAQLEKSRLLSDRFSAERPKGSFSTLEIQRTEQGDSAMYLCASSLGGGADGYTFGSGTRLTVV.

V usage is TRBV12-3 or TRBV12-4 and J usage is TRBJ1-5; D gene uncertain. V was pared by 5 bases and J by 7 bases, with 12 bases between. This CDR3 is built from 13 residues. DNA for the CDR3: TGTGCCAGCAGTCCGGGTGGTACGCAGCCCCAGCATTTT. It codes for CASSPGGTQPQHF.

The genes are TRBV27 and TRBJ2-5, with 8 bases that match TRBD1. The ends lost 6 bases at V and 6 bases at J; junction bases unmatched: 6. CDR1 MNHEY and CDR2 SMNVEV come from the germline V gene (reference sequence). The CDR3 extends over 13 amino acids. DNA of the CDR3: TGTGCCAGCAGAGGACAGGGCTCAAAGACCCAGTACTTC. As protein: CASRGQGSKTQYF.

The chain links TRBV5-1 to TRBJ2-2, with D unresolved. The CDR3 is 15 amino acids. Germline-derived CDR1 and CDR2 are SGHRS and YFSETQ. Trimming pared 5 bases from V and 0 bases from J, leaving 11 bases between. This CDR3 is CASSFTTANTGELFF. As DNA, the CDR3 is TGCGCCAGCAGTTTTACAACCGCGAACACCGGGGAGCTGTTTTTT.

The rearrangement joins TRBV7-2 to TRBJ2-5; 10 bases map to TRBD2. The germline CDR1 and CDR2 sequences are SGHTA and FQGNSA. V lost 5 bases to trimming and J lost 6 bases; unmatched junction nucleotides: 6. The CDR3 is 14 amino acids. The CDR3 spells CASSPTSGDQTQYF. The CDR3, as DNA: TGTGCCAGCAGCCCTACTAGCGGGGATCAGACCCAGTACTTC.

The chain couples TRBV19 to TRBJ1-5; D possibly corresponds to TRBD1 (6 bases). The CDR3 runs 13 residues. Germline CDR1 LNHDA, CDR2 SQIVND (reference sequence). V was cut by 9 bases and J by 0 bases, with 9 bases left in between. The chain's CDR3 is CASGTHSNQPQHF. CDR3 nucleotide sequence: TGTGCCAGCGGGACACATAGCAATCAGCCCCAGCATTTT. The whole variable domain, filled in from reference TRBV19 and TRBJ1-5, reads DGGITQSPKYLFRKEGQNVTLSCEQNLNHDAMYWYRQDPGQGLRLIYYSQIVNDFQKGDIAEGYSVSREKKESFPLTVTSAQKNPTAFYLCASGTHSNQPQHFGDGTRLSIL.

Here the CDR3 DNA reads TGTGCCAGCAGCCAAGTCCGGGGGGCTACCGAAAAACTGTTTTTT. Residues: CASSQVRGATEKLFF. The rearrangement uses TRBV7-9 and TRBJ1-4, with a tentative D call TRBD1 (6 bases). Trimming took 5 bases from V and 8 from J, leaving 18 bases between them. The CDR3 has 15 amino acids. Germline assignment: CDR1 SEHNR and CDR2 FQNEAQ (reference sequence).

The chain couples TRBV19 to TRBJ1-1; maybe TRBD1 (6 bases). Deletions cut 5 bases from V and 3 bases from J, with 13 bases between. This CDR3 has 14 amino acids. CDR1 is LNHDA, CDR2 SQIVND, per germline (reference sequence). The CDR3 region has the DNA TGTGCCAGTAGTGGATTACAGGGATACACTGAAGCTTTCTTT. Protein: CASSGLQGYTEAFF. Looking up the rest from reference TRBV19 and TRBJ1-1 gives the full variable domain: DGGITQSPKYLFRKEGQNVTLSCEQNLNHDAMYWYRQDPGQGLRLIYYSQIVNDFQKGDIAEGYSVSREKKESFPLTVTSAQKNPTAFYLCASSGLQGYTEAFFGQGTRLTVV.

The rearrangement uses TRBV18 and TRBJ1-2; TRBD1 matches at 8 bases. The CDR3 is 14 amino acids. Losses at the gene ends were 3 bases for V and 6 bases for J; bases not matched to a gene: 6. Germline CDR1 is KGHSH and CDR2 is LQKENI. CDR3 nucleotides: TGTGCCAGCTCACCGGGACAGGTCGGGGATGGCTACACCTTC. Amino acid sequence: CASSPGQVGDGYTF. Using reference TRBV18 and TRBJ1-2 for the parts outside the CDR3, the full variable domain is NAGVMQNPRHLVRRRGQEARLRCSPMKGHSHVYWYRQLPEEGLKFMVYLQKENIIDESGMPKERFSAEFPKEGPSILRIQQVVRGDSAAYFCASSPGQVGDGYTFGSGTRLTVV.

The chain has TRBV5-8 and TRBJ2-7; tentatively, D is TRBD1 (5 bases). Trimming stripped 4 bases from V and 6 bases from J, with 23 bases between. Germline CDR1 reads SGHTS; CDR2 reads YDEGEE. This CDR3 has 16 residues. The CDR3, as DNA: TGTGCCAGCAGCATCCGACAGAGAGTAGACCCCCGCGAGCAGTACTTC. Translation gives CASSIRQRVDPREQYF.

CDR3 amino acids: CASSPPGLAGVEQFF. CDR3 coding DNA: TGTGCCAGCTCACCTCCGGGGCTAGCGGGAGTGGAGCAGTTCTTC. This chain uses TRBV18 with TRBJ2-1, with 10 bases lining up with TRBD2. Germline CDR1 reads KGHSH; CDR2 reads LQKENI. V shed 3 bases, J shed 10 bases, and the junction held 9 bases outside the gene matches. This CDR3 contains 15 residues.

This clone was observed a few times. The chain employs TRBV14 and TRBJ2-2; 7 nucleotides match TRBD2. Trimming removed 4 bases from V and 5 bases from J; junction bases left unmatched: 16. The CDR3 totals 18 residues. Germline V gives CDR1 SGHDN, CDR2 FVKESK. CDR3 amino acids: CASSPYKGLAAETGELFF. The DNA of the CDR3 is TGTGCCAGCAGCCCTTACAAGGGGCTAGCGGCGGAGACCGGGGAGCTGTTTTTT.